This T cell receptor (beta chain) appears in the sequencing data of a study of T cells in Graves' hyperthyroidism and ophthalmopathy. Overall study findings and caveats: In simple terms, a model built on 13 V-J features told ophthalmopathy apart from stable hyperthyroidism. Most clonotypes expanded in thyroid above 0.001 were likewise present in blood.

It was RNA transcripts that yielded the amplified TCR beta CDR3 regions. A set of HTBI primers served as the primers for a first-round RT-PCR of the TCR CDR3. Using its own MiXCR run on the multiplex PCR reads, TCRdb lists one record per CDR3 protein. Of about 600,000 distinct CDR3 sequences listed, approximately 15% are singletons. In its sample, this clonotype was seen many times. Its antigen is as yet unknown. Ophthalmopathy patients showed a Clinical Activity Score of at least 3, NOSPECS grade of at least 4 and duration under 3 months. Lactation, pregnancy, other autoimmune disease or uncontrolled infection led to exclusion of patients. With 7 bases removed from V and 3 bases from J, the gap between germline ends came to 21 bases. Germline V gene lookup returns CDR1 LGHNT and CDR2 FRNRAP. The CDR3 has 17 amino acids.

The sequencing input was blood. The clonotype originates from a woman aged 18-35 years with Graves' ophthalmopathy. The V call is TRBV12-5, the J call TRBJ2-2; no clear D. The CDR3 DNA reads TGTGCTAGTGCTGAGACCTCCGCTTCGGATCACACCGGGGAGCTGTTTTTT. It is translated as CASAETSASDHTGELFF.